These 5 T cell receptor beta chains share one sample of origin, sequenced in a study of CD8 T cells in Susac syndrome. cDNA came from around 0.54 to 1 ug RNA primed by random hexamers. TCRdb used MiXCR to reprocess the immunoSEQ multiplex PCR reads, holding one entry per CDR3 protein. The sample holds approximately 76,000 distinct CDR3 sequences, about 94% seen once. Sequencing input: CD8+ T cells from PBMCs. The receptors originated from a human donor with multiple sclerosis.

The chain uses TRBV7-6 and TRBJ2-7; D is possibly TRBD2 (6 bases). The CDR3 is 14 residues long. V dropped 5 bases and J dropped 3 bases, with 14 bases sitting between them. The germline V gene has CDR1 SGHVS and CDR2 FNYEAQ. CDR3 loop: CASSLGTRGYEQYF. Written as DNA, the CDR3 is TGTGCCAGCAGCCTCGGGACTCGAGGCTACGAGCAGTACTTC.

V is TRBV6-5 and J is TRBJ1-1; TRBD1 might be the D (6 bases). The CDR3 spans 15 residues. Germline V lookup: CDR1 MNHEY, CDR2 SVGAGI. The V gene lost 0 bases and the J gene lost 0 bases, with 8 bases spanning the gap. The CDR3 DNA is TGTGCCAGCAGTTACTCGACAGGATTGAACACTGAAGCTTTCTTT. Translating it yields CASSYSTGLNTEAFF.

This rearrangement joins TRBV5-1 to TRBJ1-5; unclear D gene. Germline V gene data show CDR1 as SGHRS and CDR2 as YFSETQ. The CDR3 sequence is 14 residues long. V lost 3 bases to trimming and J lost 5 bases, with 12 bases between them. DNA for the CDR3: TGCGCCAGCAGCTGGAAGGGTGAGGATCAGCCCCAGCATTTT. Translating it yields CASSWKGEDQPQHF.

This sequence joins TRBV7-2 and TRBJ2-5; D tentatively reads TRBD1 or TRBD2 (6 bases each). The ends were cut back, 2 bases at V and 4 bases at J, with 14 bases in the middle. Germline values: CDR1 SGHTA, CDR2 FQGNSA. The CDR3 has 15 residues. The CDR3 protein is CASSLLWGAAETQYF. The DNA of the CDR3 is TGTGCCAGCAGCTTACTGTGGGGGGCGGCAGAGACCCAGTACTTC.

V is TRBV7-2 and J is TRBJ2-6; D may match TRBD1 or TRBD2 (6 bases each). V lost 5 bases and J 2 bases, leaving 16 bases between the germline ends. The CDR3 contains 17 residues. In germline, CDR1 is SGHTA, CDR2 FQGNSA. CDR3 DNA sequence: TGTGCCAGCAGCCCGTTGAGGGGGGCTACTGGGGCCAACGTCCTGACTTTC. This codes for CASSPLRGATGANVLTF.